Sequencing of this TCR beta chain was carried out in a study of patients and donors after allogeneic stem cell transplantation. The CDR3 sequence is 17 residues long. Germline V gene lookup returns CDR1 LGHNA and CDR2 YSLEER. V was trimmed by 3 bases and J by 3 bases, leaving 15 bases between them. TCRdb ran MiXCR on the RT-PCR reads and lists one entry per CDR3 protein. In the table there are about 410,000 distinct CDR3 sequences, around 15% of which are singletons. This clonotype has only a few counts. The chain has TRBV4-3 and TRBJ1-6; perhaps TRBD1 as D (6 bases). The sequence came from a human donor who was either an allogeneic HSCT recipient or a stem cell or donor lymphocyte infusion donor (not recorded which). It is not recorded whose cells these are; they may come from a transplant donor. The sequencing input was blood, either unsorted or a sorted T cell fraction (not recorded which). The CDR3 DNA follows: TGCGCCAGCAGCCAGGGAGGGGGGCAGTTCTATAATTCACCCCTCCACTTT. It specifies CASSQGGGQFYNSPLHF.